This is a list of T cell receptor beta chains from one sample in a study of blood T cell repertoires in COVID-19. Generated by immunoSEQ multiplex PCR, the TCRdb table keeps only in-frame clones and is missing some. The sample shows 200,000 to 300,000 clones, 84% of them seen only once. The sequencing input was peripheral blood. Every receptor here comes from a man in his sixties with acute or convalescent COVID-19. Both conserved end residues are part of each CDR3. D genes are given only for firm matches. The size entry is marked missing in some rows and otherwise reads once, few, many or a size class.

>TRBV6-5|NA|NA|TRBJ1-1
TGTGCCAGCAGGACACAGGCCAACACTGAAGCTTTCTTT
CASRTQANTEAFF
>TRBV6-2/TRBV6-3|NA|NA|TRBJ2-1
TGTGCCAGCAGTTTATGGACAGCTTACAATGAGCAGTTCTTC
CASSLWTAYNEQFF
>TRBV27|few|TRBD1|TRBJ1-2
TGTGCCAGCAGTGCCGGGACAGGGGGCTTCTATGGCTACACCTTC
CASSAGTGGFYGYTF
>TRBV10-2|NA|TRBD1|TRBJ1-5
TGCGCCAGCAGTCAGGGGGATCGGGGATATAGCAATCAGCCCCAGCATTTT
CASSQGDRGYSNQPQHF
>TRBV6-5|NA|NA|TRBJ1-5
TGTGCCAGCAGAATGGACAGAGATCAGCCCCAGCATTTT
CASRMDRDQPQHF
>TRBV5-6|NA|NA|TRBJ1-2
TGTGCCAGCAGCTCGGGAGGCCTAGGAACCTTC
CASSSGGLGTF
>TRBV27|NA|NA|TRBJ1-5
TGTGCCAGCAGCTCCACAGGGAATCAGCCCCAGCATTTT
CASSSTGNQPQHF
>TRBV11-2|NA|TRBD1|TRBJ2-7
TGTGCCAGCAGGGAAACAGGGGAACTGACCTACGAGCAGTACTTC
CASRETGELTYEQYF
>TRBV9|NA|NA|TRBJ1-6
TGTGCCAGCAGCGTAGATAGCTCCTATAATTCACCCCTCCACTTT
CASSVDSSYNSPLHF
>TRBV7-9|NA|NA|TRBJ2-2
TGTGCCAGCAGCTTAAGCCACACCGGGGAGCTGTTTTTT
CASSLSHTGELFF
>TRBV9|NA|TRBD2|TRBJ2-7
TGTGCCAGCAGCCCGGGGGGGGGAACCTACGGGCAGTACTTC
CASSPGGGTYGQYF
>TRBV5-1|once|TRBD1|TRBJ1-2
TGCGCCAGCAGCCCGGGACAGCCTACCTACTATGGCTACACCTTC
CASSPGQPTYYGYTF
>TRBV19|NA|TRBD1|TRBJ2-7
TGTGCCAGTAGTTCCCGGGGCTTCGGGACAGGGAGCTCCTACGAGCAGTACTTC
CASSSRGFGTGSSYEQYF
>TRBV19|NA|NA|TRBJ2-5
TGTGCCAGTAGTATTGTCTCGGGGATACAAGAGACCCAGTACTTC
CASSIVSGIQETQYF
>TRBV5-1|NA|NA|TRBJ2-5
TGCGCCAGCAGCTCGGCGGGGGAGACCCAGTACTTC
CASSSAGETQYF
>TRBV30|NA|TRBD1|TRBJ1-4
TGTGCCTGGAGTGTACCCAGGGGGTTAGCAACTAATGAAAAACTGTTTTTT
CAWSVPRGLATNEKLFF
>TRBV9|NA|NA|TRBJ2-3
TGTGCCAGCAGCCCCAGGACAGTCTGGGACACAGATACGCAGTATTTT
CASSPRTVWDTDTQYF
>TRBV21-1|NA|NA|TRBJ2-2
TGTGCCAGCTGCCTTGGCGCAGGGATGAAGAACACCGGGGAGCTGTTTTTT
CASCLGAGMKNTGELFF
>TRBV19|NA|TRBD1|TRBJ1-2
TGTGCCACCTACTCATCGGGACAGGGGTCTGGCTACACCTTC
CATYSSGQGSGYTF
>TRBV19|NA|TRBD1|TRBJ1-1
TGTGCCAGTAGTATCCTTCGACAGGGAGGCACTGAAGCTTTCTTT
CASSILRQGGTEAFF
>TRBV5-6|NA|NA|TRBJ1-1
TGTGCCAGCAGCTTGGCAGCTAACTACTTGAACACTGAAGCTTTCTTT
CASSLAANYLNTEAFF
>TRBV4-1|NA|NA|TRBJ1-6
TGCGCCAGCAGCCAAGGGGCGAGCTCCTATAATTCACCCCTCCACTTT
CASSQGASSYNSPLHF
>TRBV19|NA|TRBD1|TRBJ2-3
TGTGCCAGTAGTATCAGGGACAGGGGGTGGGATACGCAGTATTTT
CASSIRDRGWDTQYF
>TRBV10-3|NA|TRBD2|TRBJ2-3
TGTGCCATCAGATCTAGCGGAGCTAGCACAGATACGCAGTATTTT
CAIRSSGASTDTQYF
>TRBV5-1|NA|TRBD1|TRBJ1-3
TGCGCCAGCAGCTTGGCCCCGACAGGGTTGGTAAACACCATATATTTT
CASSLAPTGLVNTIYF
>TRBV19|NA|NA|TRBJ2-1
TGTGCCAGTAGTATCCGTCCGACCACCACTACACATGAGCAGTTCTTC
CASSIRPTTTTHEQFF
>TRBV3-1/TRBV3-2|NA|TRBD1|TRBJ1-5
TGTGCCAGCAGCCACGGGACAGGGAGTCAGCCCCAGCATTTT
CASSHGTGSQPQHF
>TRBV6-1|NA|TRBD1|TRBJ1-3
TGTGCCAGCAGTGAATACGCCCGAGGACAGGGGGCATCTGGAAACACCATATATTTT
CASSEYARGQGASGNTIYF
>TRBV11-1|few|TRBD1|TRBJ1-1
TGTGCCAGCAGCTTAGCGCAGGGGGCCTGGACTGAAGCTTTCTTT
CASSLAQGAWTEAFF
>TRBV18|NA|TRBD2|TRBJ2-1
TGTGCCAGCTCACCGACTAGCGGCACCGAGCAGTTCTTC
CASSPTSGTEQFF
>TRBV19|few|NA|TRBJ2-7
TGTGCCAGTCGTCGACAAGATTCCTACGAGCAGTACTTC
CASRRQDSYEQYF
>TRBV24-1|NA|TRBD1|TRBJ1-5
TGTGCCACCAGTGACCTGGACAGGGACCCCAATCAGCCCCAGCATTTT
CATSDLDRDPNQPQHF
>TRBV5-6|NA|TRBD1|TRBJ2-1
TGTGCCAGCAGCTTGGGGGACAGGTTCTCCTACAATGAGCAGTTCTTC
CASSLGDRFSYNEQFF
>TRBV18|NA|NA|TRBJ2-4
TGTGCCAGCTCACCTCCGTCTATTCCGGGAGACATTCAGTACTTC
CASSPPSIPGDIQYF
>TRBV29-1|NA|NA|TRBJ2-7
TGCAGCGTTGGTAGATATCAGGATTATTGGGCCTACGAGCAGTACTTC
CSVGRYQDYWAYEQYF
>TRBV2|NA|TRBD1|TRBJ1-1
TGTGCCAGCAGACGCGGACAGGGGGACACTGAAGCTTTCTTT
CASRRGQGDTEAFF
>TRBV7-9|NA|NA|TRBJ1-6
TGTGCCAGCAGCCCCCGGACCGGAGGTCTTAATTCACCCCTCCACTTT
CASSPRTGGLNSPLHF
>TRBV29-1|once|NA|TRBJ2-1
TGCAGCGTTGGGCCTTTTTACAATGAGCAGTTCTTC
CSVGPFYNEQFF
>TRBV6-2/TRBV6-3|NA|TRBD1|TRBJ2-5
TGTGCCAGCAGTTACTCGAAGGCCAGGGGGCTTCAAGAGACCCAGTACTTC
CASSYSKARGLQETQYF
>TRBV6-6|NA|NA|TRBJ2-7
TGTGCCAGCAGTTACGGAGGTACCCGTTACGAGCAGTACTTC
CASSYGGTRYEQYF
>TRBV6-2/TRBV6-3|NA|NA|TRBJ2-7
TGTGCCAGCAGTTACCTTTTCCAACCGGGCTACGAGCAGTACTTC
CASSYLFQPGYEQYF